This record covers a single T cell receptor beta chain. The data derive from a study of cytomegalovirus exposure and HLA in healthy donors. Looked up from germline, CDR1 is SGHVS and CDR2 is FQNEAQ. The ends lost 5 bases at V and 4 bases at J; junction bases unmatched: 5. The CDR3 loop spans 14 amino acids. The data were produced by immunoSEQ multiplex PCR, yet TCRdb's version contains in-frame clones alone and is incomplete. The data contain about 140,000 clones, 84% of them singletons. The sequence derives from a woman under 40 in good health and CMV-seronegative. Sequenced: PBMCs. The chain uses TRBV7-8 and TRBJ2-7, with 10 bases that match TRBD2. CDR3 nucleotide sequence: TGTGCCAGCAGCCCGCAGCGGGGGGGGTACGAGCAGTACTTC. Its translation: CASSPQRGGYEQYF.